These 3 T cell receptor beta chains were all obtained from the same sample, sequenced in a study of response to subunit inactivated influenza vaccine. TCRdb ran MiXCR on the RT-PCR reads and lists one entry per CDR3 protein. The sample lists under 750,000 distinct CDR3 sequences; roughly 10% were seen once. This sample comprised PBMCs from blood, obtained on the day of vaccination. These receptor sequences come from a man between 45 and 60 years old who received an inactivated influenza vaccine.

This chain joins TRBV6-1 and TRBJ1-2; D gene ambiguous. The germline V gene encodes CDR1 MNHNS and CDR2 SASEGT. The CDR3 is made up of 14 amino acids. V gave up 5 bases and J gave up 3 bases, with 13 bases separating them. The DNA for the CDR3 is TGTGCCAGCAGTCCCTCCACCCGGGACTATGGCTACACCTTC. As protein: CASSPSTRDYGYTF.

In this sample, this clonotype turned up many times. The chain has TRBV3-1 and TRBJ2-1; no clear D gene. The germline gives CDR1 LGHDT, CDR2 YNNKEL (reference sequence). Trimming took off 0 bases at V and 0 bases at J, with 12 bases between the two ends. This CDR3 spans 17 amino acids. The CDR3: CASSQDEEPGSYNEQFF. The CDR3 bases are TGTGCCAGCAGCCAAGATGAGGAGCCAGGCTCCTACAATGAGCAGTTCTTC.

The chain joins TRBV20-1 to TRBJ1-5; D is uncertain. V lost 0 bases, J lost 6 bases, and 15 bases lay in between. Germline CDR1 and CDR2: DFQATT and SNEGSKA (reference sequence). This CDR3 is 15 amino acids long. Here the CDR3 DNA reads TGCAGTGCTAGAGATCTAAGCACAGTTGGTCAGCCCCAGCATTTT. It specifies CSARDLSTVGQPQHF.